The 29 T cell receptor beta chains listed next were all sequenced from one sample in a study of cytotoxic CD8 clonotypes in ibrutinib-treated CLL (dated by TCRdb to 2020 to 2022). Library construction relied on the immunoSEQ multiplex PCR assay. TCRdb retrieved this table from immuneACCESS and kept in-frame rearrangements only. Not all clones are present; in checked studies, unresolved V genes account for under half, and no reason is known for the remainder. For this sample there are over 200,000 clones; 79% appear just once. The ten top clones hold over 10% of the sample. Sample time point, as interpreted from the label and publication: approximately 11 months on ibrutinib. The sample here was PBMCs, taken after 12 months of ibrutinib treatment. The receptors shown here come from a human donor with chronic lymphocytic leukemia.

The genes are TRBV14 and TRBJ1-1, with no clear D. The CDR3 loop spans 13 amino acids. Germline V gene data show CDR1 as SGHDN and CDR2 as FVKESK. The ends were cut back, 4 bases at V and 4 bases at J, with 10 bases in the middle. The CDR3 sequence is CASSPYRSTEAFF. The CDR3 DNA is TGTGCCAGCAGCCCTTACCGTAGCACTGAAGCTTTCTTT.

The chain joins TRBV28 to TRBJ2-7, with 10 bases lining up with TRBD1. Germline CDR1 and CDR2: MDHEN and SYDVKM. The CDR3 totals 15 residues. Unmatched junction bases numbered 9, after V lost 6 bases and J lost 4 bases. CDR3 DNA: TGTGCCAGCAGGTCTTGGACAGGGGGAGAGTACGAGCAGTACTTC. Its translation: CASRSWTGGEYEQYF. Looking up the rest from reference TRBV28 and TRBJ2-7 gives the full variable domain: DVKVTQSSRYLVKRTGEKVFLECVQDMDHENMFWYRQDPGLGLRLIYFSYDVKMKEKGDIPEGYSVSREKKERFSLILESASTNQTSMYLCASRSWTGGEYEQYFGPGTRLTVT.

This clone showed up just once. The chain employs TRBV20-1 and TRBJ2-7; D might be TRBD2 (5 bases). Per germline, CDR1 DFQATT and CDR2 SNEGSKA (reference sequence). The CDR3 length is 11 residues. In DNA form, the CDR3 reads TGCAGCGGACGGGAAAACTACGAGCAGTACTTC. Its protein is CSGRENYEQYF.

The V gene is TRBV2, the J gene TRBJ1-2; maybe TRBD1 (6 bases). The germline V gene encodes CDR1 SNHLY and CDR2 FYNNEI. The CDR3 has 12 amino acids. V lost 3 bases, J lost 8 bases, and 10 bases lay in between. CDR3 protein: CASSDSGGGYTF. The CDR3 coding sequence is TGTGCCAGCAGTGATTCCGGGGGCGGCTACACCTTC.

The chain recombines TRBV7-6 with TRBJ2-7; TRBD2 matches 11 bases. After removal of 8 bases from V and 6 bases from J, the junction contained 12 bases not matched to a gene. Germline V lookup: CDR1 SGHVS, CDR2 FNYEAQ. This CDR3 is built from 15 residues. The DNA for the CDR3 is TGTGCCAGCTCTCTAGCGGGGGGTCCCTCTGTCGAGCAGTACTTC. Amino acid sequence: CASSLAGGPSVEQYF. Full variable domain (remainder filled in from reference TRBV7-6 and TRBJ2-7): GAGVSQSPRYKVTKRGQDVALRCDPISGHVSLYWYRQALGQGPEFLTYFNYEAQQDKSGLPNDRFSAERPEGSISTLTIQRTEQRDSAMYRCASSLAGGPSVEQYFGPGTRLTVT.

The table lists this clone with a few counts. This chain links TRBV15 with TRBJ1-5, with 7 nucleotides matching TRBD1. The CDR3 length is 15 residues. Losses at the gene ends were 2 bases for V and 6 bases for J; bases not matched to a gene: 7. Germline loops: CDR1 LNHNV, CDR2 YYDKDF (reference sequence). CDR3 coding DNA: TGTGCCACCAGCAGATTACGACAGGGAGGTCAGCCCCAGCATTTT. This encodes CATSRLRQGGQPQHF.

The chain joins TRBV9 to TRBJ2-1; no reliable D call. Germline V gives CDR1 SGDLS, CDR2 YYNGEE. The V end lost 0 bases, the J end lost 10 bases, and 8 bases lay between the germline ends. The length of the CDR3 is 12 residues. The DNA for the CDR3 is TGTGCCAGCAGCGTAGATCGTGGGGAGCAGTTCTTC. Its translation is CASSVDRGEQFF.

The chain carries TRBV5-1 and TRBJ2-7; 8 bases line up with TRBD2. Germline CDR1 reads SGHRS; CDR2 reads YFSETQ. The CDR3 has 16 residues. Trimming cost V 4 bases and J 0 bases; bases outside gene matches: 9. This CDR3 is CASSPGGAKTSYEQYF. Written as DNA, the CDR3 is TGCGCCAGCAGCCCCGGGGGGGCCAAAACCTCCTACGAGCAGTACTTC.

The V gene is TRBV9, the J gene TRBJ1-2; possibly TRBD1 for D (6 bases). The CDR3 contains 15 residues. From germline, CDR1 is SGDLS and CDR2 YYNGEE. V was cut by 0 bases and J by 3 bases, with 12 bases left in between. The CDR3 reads CASSVGQAKDYGYTF. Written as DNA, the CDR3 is TGTGCCAGCAGCGTAGGACAGGCTAAGGACTATGGCTACACCTTC. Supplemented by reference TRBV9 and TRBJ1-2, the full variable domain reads DSGVTQTPKHLITATGQRVTLRCSPRSGDLSVYWYQQSLDQGLQFLIQYYNGEERAKGNILERFSAQQFPDLHSELNLSSLELGDSALYFCASSVGQAKDYGYTFGSGTRLTVV.

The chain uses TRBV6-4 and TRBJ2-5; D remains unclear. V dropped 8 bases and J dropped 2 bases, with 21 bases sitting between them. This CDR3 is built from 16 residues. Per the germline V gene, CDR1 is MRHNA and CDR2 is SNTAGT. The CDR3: CASGPSPRVLQETQYF. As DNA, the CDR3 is TGTGCCAGCGGCCCATCTCCCCGGGTTCTTCAAGAGACCCAGTACTTC.

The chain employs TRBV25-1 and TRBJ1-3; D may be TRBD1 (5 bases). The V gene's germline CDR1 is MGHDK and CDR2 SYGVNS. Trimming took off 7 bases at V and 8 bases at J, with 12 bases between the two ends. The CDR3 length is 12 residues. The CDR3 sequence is CASISRVDTIYF. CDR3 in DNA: TGTGCCAGCATTTCCAGGGTCGACACCATATATTTT.

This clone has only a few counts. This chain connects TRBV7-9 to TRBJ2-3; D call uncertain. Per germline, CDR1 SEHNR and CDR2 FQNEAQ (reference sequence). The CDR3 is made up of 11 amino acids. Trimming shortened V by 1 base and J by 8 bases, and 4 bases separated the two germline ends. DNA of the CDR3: TGTGCCAGCAGCTTAGGGGGTACGCAGTATTTT. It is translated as CASSLGGTQYF.

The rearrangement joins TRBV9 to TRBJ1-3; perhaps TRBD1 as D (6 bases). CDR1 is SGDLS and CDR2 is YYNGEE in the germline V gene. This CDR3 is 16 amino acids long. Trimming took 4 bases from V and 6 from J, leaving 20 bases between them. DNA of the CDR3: TGTGCCAGCAGCAGAACACAGGGCCCGTGGCAAAACACCATATATTTT. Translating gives CASSRTQGPWQNTIYF. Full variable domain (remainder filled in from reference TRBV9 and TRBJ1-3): DSGVTQTPKHLITATGQRVTLRCSPRSGDLSVYWYQQSLDQGLQFLIQYYNGEERAKGNILERFSAQQFPDLHSELNLSSLELGDSALYFCASSRTQGPWQNTIYFGEGSWLTVV.

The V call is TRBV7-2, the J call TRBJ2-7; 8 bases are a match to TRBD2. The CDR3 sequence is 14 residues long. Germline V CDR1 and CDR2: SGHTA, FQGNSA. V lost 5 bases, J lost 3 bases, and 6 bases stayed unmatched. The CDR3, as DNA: TGTGCCAGCAGCCCCGGGAGGGGTCACTACGAGCAGTACTTC. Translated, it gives CASSPGRGHYEQYF. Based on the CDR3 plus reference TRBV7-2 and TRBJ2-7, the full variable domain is GAGVSQSPSNKVTEKGKDVELRCDPISGHTALYWYRQSLGQGLEFLIYFQGNSAPDKSGLPSDRFSAERTGGSVSTLTIQRTQQEDSAVYLCASSPGRGHYEQYFGPGTRLTVT.

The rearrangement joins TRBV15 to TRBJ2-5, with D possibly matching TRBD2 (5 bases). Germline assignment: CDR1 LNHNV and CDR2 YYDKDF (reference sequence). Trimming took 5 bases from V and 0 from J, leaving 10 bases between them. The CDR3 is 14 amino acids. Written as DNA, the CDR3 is TGTGCCACCAGCGGCCGGGGATACCAAGAGACCCAGTACTTC. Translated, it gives CATSGRGYQETQYF.

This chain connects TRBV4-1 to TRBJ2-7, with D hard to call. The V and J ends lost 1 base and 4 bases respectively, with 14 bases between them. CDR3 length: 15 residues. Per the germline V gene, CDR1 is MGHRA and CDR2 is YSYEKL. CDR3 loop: CASSQGVIESYEQYF. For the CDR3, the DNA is TGCGCCAGCAGCCAAGGGGTAATTGAGAGTTACGAGCAGTACTTC.

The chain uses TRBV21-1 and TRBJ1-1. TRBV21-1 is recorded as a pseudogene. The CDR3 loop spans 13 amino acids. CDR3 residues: CASSLAAKYEAFF. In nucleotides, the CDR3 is TGTGCCAGCAGCTTGGCGGCTAAATATGAAGCTTTCTTT.

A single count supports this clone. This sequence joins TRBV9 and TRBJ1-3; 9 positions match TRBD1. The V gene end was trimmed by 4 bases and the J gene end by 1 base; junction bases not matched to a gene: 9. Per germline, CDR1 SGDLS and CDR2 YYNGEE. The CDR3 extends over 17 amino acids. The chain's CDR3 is CASSRRTGVQSGNTIYF. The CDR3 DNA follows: TGTGCCAGCAGCCGCCGGACAGGGGTTCAGTCTGGAAACACCATATATTTT.

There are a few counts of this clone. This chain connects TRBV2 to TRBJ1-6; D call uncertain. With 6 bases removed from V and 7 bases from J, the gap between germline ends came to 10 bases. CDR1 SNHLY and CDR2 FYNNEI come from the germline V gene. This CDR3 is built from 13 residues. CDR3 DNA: TGTGCCAGCAGGGAATCCCCCAATTCACCCCTCCACTTT. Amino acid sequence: CASRESPNSPLHF.

CDR3 coding DNA: TGTGCCAGCAGCCAGGACAGGGTAGTCGCAGATACGCAGTATTTT. Its protein is CASSQDRVVADTQYF. The chain uses TRBV6-6 and TRBJ2-3; 8 positions match TRBD1. V shed 6 bases and J 4 bases; nucleotides not matched to a gene: 9. Germline CDR1 MNHNY, CDR2 SVGAGI (reference sequence). CDR3 length equals 15 residues.

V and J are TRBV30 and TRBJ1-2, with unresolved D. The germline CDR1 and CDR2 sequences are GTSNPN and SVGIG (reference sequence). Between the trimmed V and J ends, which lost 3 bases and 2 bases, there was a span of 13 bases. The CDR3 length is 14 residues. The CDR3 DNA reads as TGTGCCTGGAGGACACGCCAGGCGAACTATGGCTACACCTTC. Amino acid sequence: CAWRTRQANYGYTF.

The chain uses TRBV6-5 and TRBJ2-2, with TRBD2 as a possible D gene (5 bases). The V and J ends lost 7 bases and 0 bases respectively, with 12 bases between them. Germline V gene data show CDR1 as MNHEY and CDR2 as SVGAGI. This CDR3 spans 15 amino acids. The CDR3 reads CASTLGVPNTGELFF. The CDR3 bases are TGTGCCAGCACCCTCGGGGTTCCGAACACCGGGGAGCTGTTTTTT.

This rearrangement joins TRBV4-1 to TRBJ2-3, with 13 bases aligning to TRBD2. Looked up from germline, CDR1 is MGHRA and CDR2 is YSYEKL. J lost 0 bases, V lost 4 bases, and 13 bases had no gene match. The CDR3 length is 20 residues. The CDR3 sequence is CASSLPMTSGGTSSTDTQYF. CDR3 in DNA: TGCGCCAGCAGCCTCCCAATGACTAGCGGGGGGACTTCTAGCACAGATACGCAGTATTTT.

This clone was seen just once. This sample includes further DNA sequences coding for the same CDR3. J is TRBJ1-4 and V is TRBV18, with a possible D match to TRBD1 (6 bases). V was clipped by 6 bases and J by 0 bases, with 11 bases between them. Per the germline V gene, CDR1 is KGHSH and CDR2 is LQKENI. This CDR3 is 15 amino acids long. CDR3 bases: TGTGCCAGCTCCCCCCGACAGGCAACTAATGAAAAACTGTTTTTT. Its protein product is CASSPRQATNEKLFF.

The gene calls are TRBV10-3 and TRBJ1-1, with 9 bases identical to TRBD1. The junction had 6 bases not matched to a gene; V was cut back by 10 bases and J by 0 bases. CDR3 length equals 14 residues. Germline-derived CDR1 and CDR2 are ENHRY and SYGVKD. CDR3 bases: TGTGCCACCCGACAGGGGGGTATGAACACTGAAGCTTTCTTT. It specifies CATRQGGMNTEAFF.

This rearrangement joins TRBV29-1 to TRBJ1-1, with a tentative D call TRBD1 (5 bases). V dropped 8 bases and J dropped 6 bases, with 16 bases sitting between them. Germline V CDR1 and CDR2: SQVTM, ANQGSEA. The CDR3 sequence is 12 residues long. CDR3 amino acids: CSTKGVRAEAFF. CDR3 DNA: TGCAGCACCAAAGGGGTTAGGGCTGAAGCTTTCTTT.

The CDR3 DNA reads as TGTGCCAGCAGACAGGGCAGAGAATCCTACGAGCAGTACTTC. Protein: CASRQGRESYEQYF. The J gene is TRBJ2-7, the V gene TRBV6-6; D is possibly TRBD1 (6 bases). Trimming took 6 bases from V and 1 from J, leaving 13 bases between them. The germline V gene encodes CDR1 MNHNY and CDR2 SVGAGI (reference sequence). The CDR3 length is 14 residues.

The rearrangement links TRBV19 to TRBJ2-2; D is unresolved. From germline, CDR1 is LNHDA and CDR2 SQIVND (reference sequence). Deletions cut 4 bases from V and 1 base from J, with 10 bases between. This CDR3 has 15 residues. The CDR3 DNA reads TGTGCCAGTAGTAAGGGCTTCGTGAACACCGGGGAGCTGTTTTTT. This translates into CASSKGFVNTGELFF.

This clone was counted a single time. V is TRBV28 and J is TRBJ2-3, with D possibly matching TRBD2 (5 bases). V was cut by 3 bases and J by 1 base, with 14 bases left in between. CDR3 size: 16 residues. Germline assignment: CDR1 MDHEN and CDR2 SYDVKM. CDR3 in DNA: TGTGCCAGCAGTTTTTGGCTAGCAGGAGGCACAGATACGCAGTATTTT. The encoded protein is CASSFWLAGGTDTQYF.